The next 8 T cell receptor beta chains were all read from a single sample in a study of brain metastases from non-small cell lung cancer. Repertoires were generated with immunoSEQ multiplex PCR, while TCRdb's copy carries only in-frame clones and drops some. The sample contains 1,800 or so clones, over 75% of which appear only once. Sequencing was performed on tissue from a brain metastasis. The receptor set was obtained from a donor at least 40 years old with non-small cell lung cancer.

This chain uses TRBV2 with TRBJ1-5; D perhaps matches TRBD1 (5 bases). V dropped 5 bases and J dropped 11 bases, with 13 bases sitting between them. The CDR3 totals 12 residues. Germline CDR1 and CDR2: SNHLY and FYNNEI. The CDR3 here is CASSSSGGAQHF. The CDR3, as DNA: TGTGCCAGCAGTTCCTCCGGGGGAGCCCAGCATTTT.

V is TRBV18 and J is TRBJ2-3; 11 bases are shared with TRBD2. V shed 4 bases, J shed 2 bases, and the junction held 8 bases outside the gene matches. The length of the CDR3 is 17 residues. In germline, CDR1 is KGHSH, CDR2 LQKENI. DNA of the CDR3: TGTGCCAGCTCACTGGGCCTGGGACTAGCGGTCACAGATACGCAGTATTTT. Its protein product is CASSLGLGLAVTDTQYF.

The chain carries TRBV4-2 and TRBJ1-5; D perhaps matches TRBD1 (5 bases). Germline assignment: CDR1 LGHNA and CDR2 YNFKEQ. The CDR3 covers 17 residues. Trimming took 0 bases from V and 5 from J, leaving 17 bases between them. The CDR3 nucleotides read TGTGCCAGCAGCCAAGATCAGGGACCCAAGTCGGATCAGCCCCAGCATTTT. Translated: CASSQDQGPKSDQPQHF.

The chain has TRBV30 and TRBJ1-5; D remains ambiguous. The CDR3 sequence is 14 residues long. V was trimmed by 0 bases and J by 4 bases, leaving 10 bases between them. Per the germline V gene, CDR1 is GTSNPN and CDR2 is SVGIG (reference sequence). The CDR3 spells CAWSVKQKNQPQHF. The CDR3 region has the DNA TGTGCCTGGAGTGTAAAACAGAAAAATCAGCCCCAGCATTTT.

V is TRBV19 and J is TRBJ2-2; 10 bases align to TRBD2. Germline CDR1 is LNHDA and CDR2 is SQIVND (reference sequence). This CDR3 is built from 14 residues. After removal of 7 bases from V and 7 bases from J, the junction contained 6 bases not matched to a gene. CDR3 in amino acids: CASIPGTSVGELFF. In nucleotides, the CDR3 is TGTGCCAGTATCCCTGGGACTAGCGTCGGGGAGCTGTTTTTT.

To note about this clone: This same CDR3 is encoded by further DNA sequences in the sample. The chain has TRBV2 and TRBJ2-7; 7 positions agree with TRBD2. V gave up 1 base and J gave up 6 bases; unmatched junction bases: 9. The CDR3 is made up of 15 amino acids. CDR1 and CDR2 from the germline V gene are SNHLY and FYNNEI. For the CDR3, the DNA is TGTGCCAGCAGTGAAGTGAGGGGTGGGGAGGGCGAGCAGTACTTC. Translating gives CASSEVRGGEGEQYF.

The chain is built from TRBV6-6 and TRBJ1-1, with 9 bases matching TRBD1. V lost 6 bases, J lost 1 base, and 9 bases stayed unmatched. This CDR3 region has 16 residues. Germline lookup yields CDR1 MNHNY and CDR2 SVGAGI (reference sequence). The CDR3 sequence is CASRTHRGQRNTEAFF. For the CDR3, the DNA is TGTGCCAGCAGGACACACAGGGGGCAACGGAACACTGAAGCTTTCTTT.

The rearrangement joins TRBV30 to TRBJ1-6, with 7 positions matching TRBD1. Trimming cost V 7 bases and J 7 bases; bases outside gene matches: 16. Germline V CDR1 and CDR2: GTSNPN, SVGIG (reference sequence). The length of the CDR3 is 16 residues. CDR3 in DNA: TGTGCCTCCTCCCAGGGGGGGAACTGGGAGAATTCACCCCTCCACTTT. It specifies CASSQGGNWENSPLHF.